This T cell receptor (beta chain) derives from a study of blood T cells in healthy people across ages. Study-wide results and limits: Calculation of diversity from one million T cells yielded estimates considered to be underestimates.

This clonotype came up a few times. Its antigen is unknown. Then a second PCR, running roughly 6 to 11 cycles, was carried out with a sample-barcoded 5' primer and a J-beta primer mix. MiXCR, run by TCRdb on the 5' RACE reads, gives a single entry per CDR3 protein. The table records 500,000 to 550,000 distinct CDR3 sequences, about 24% of them present only once. The junction had 8 bases not matched to a gene; V was cut back by 6 bases and J by 1 base. Germline V CDR1 and CDR2: DFQATT, SNEGSKA (reference sequence). The length of the CDR3 is 15 residues. This sample also appeared in a second study, on T cells of mothers and their children. That work states: Detection of persistent microchimeric T cell clones did not occur.

The sample comprised blood. This clonotype was sampled from a boy aged 5 to 17 in good health. This sequence joins TRBV20-1 and TRBJ2-5; 10 bases are shared with TRBD2. The chain's CDR3 is CSAQSTSGRQETQYF. Here the CDR3 DNA reads TGCAGTGCCCAATCGACTAGCGGGCGCCAAGAGACCCAGTACTTC.